This TCR beta chain emerged from a study of blood T cell repertoires in COVID-19. The overall study: Sources were T cells, B-cell-depleted T cells, or PBMCs; the material itself was cDNA or gDNA.

Original processing methods: Estimation of nucleated cell counts was performed using reference gene primer amplification. The protocol was immunoSEQ multiplex PCR, while the TCRdb copy is restricted to in-frame clones and leaves out a portion. D and trimming were read from the DNA, whereas the V and J calls and clone size are those reported in that table. The repertoire consists of some 59,000 clones, with 80% to 85% occurring once and the leading ten covering about a fifth. Trimming stripped 4 bases from V and 9 bases from J, with 13 bases between. The CDR3 extends over 13 amino acids. Germline V gives CDR1 MNHEY, CDR2 SMNVEV (reference sequence).

This chain joins TRBV27 and TRBJ2-1; TRBD2 is a possible D gene (6 bases). Material for sequencing was peripheral blood. The sequence derives from a man younger than 45 with COVID-19, enrolled during active disease. As DNA, the CDR3 is TGTGCCAGCAGTTCATACCGGGGAGGTGAGCAGTTCTTC. Amino acids: CASSSYRGGEQFF.